Presented here are 13 T cell receptor beta chains from one specimen sequenced in a study of cytomegalovirus exposure and HLA in healthy donors. In the PCR, 60 Vbeta and 13 Jbeta primers were used. Some clones are missing from TCRdb's copy, which holds only in-frame ones; the method was immunoSEQ multiplex PCR. This table holds around 67,000 clones, 80% to 90% found once. The sample was PBMCs. These receptors were obtained from a woman aged 25 to 39 in good health and CMV-seropositive.

V and J are TRBV15 and TRBJ2-2, with 13 bases matching TRBD2. J gave up 4 bases and V 5 bases, and 7 bases lay outside the gene matches. The germline V gene has CDR1 LNHNV and CDR2 YYDKDF (reference sequence). This CDR3 spans 17 amino acids. The CDR3 DNA is TGTGCCACCAGCGTAGATTGGACTAGCGGGAGCACCGGGGAGCTGTTTTTT. Its translation: CATSVDWTSGSTGELFF.

The V call is TRBV2, the J call TRBJ1-2, with D perhaps matching TRBD1 (5 bases). In germline, CDR1 is SNHLY, CDR2 FYNNEI. CDR3 length: 13 amino acids. V gave up 2 bases and J gave up 7 bases, with 11 bases separating them. For the CDR3, the DNA is TGTGCCAGCAGTGAACAGGGAGGAACTGGCTACACCTTC. Amino acids: CASSEQGGTGYTF.

The V gene is TRBV19, the J gene TRBJ2-1; D is unresolved. This CDR3 is 17 amino acids long. Germline CDR1 and CDR2: LNHDA and SQIVND (reference sequence). Trimming cost V 2 bases and J 0 bases, with 14 bases left between them. In DNA, the CDR3 is TGTGCCAGTAGTATAAAAAACTACCAACCCTCCTACAATGAGCAGTTCTTC. It encodes CASSIKNYQPSYNEQFF.

V and J are TRBV2 and TRBJ1-4, with TRBD1 as a possible D gene (5 bases). The CDR3 is 12 residues long. CDR1 is SNHLY and CDR2 is FYNNEI in the germline V gene. The V and J ends lost 6 bases and 6 bases respectively, with 8 bases between them. CDR3: CASRGGDEKLFF. The CDR3 DNA is TGTGCCAGCAGGGGAGGGGATGAAAAACTGTTTTTT.

The chain employs TRBV19 and TRBJ2-7, with 9 bases aligning to TRBD1. This CDR3 is 15 amino acids long. V shed 4 bases, J shed 2 bases, and the junction held 6 bases outside the gene matches. Germline CDR1 reads LNHDA; CDR2 reads SQIVND (reference sequence). CDR3 coding DNA: TGTGCCAGTAGTAGCGGGACAGGGAACACCTACGAGCAGTACTTC. Its translation: CASSSGTGNTYEQYF.

This chain joins TRBV5-1 and TRBJ2-7; 9 bases align to TRBD1. The length of the CDR3 is 15 residues. The germline V gene has CDR1 SGHRS and CDR2 YFSETQ. Trimming at V came to 1 base and at J to 6 bases, leaving 8 bases not matched to a gene. CDR3 sequence reads: CASSLTGGLVGEQYF. In DNA, the CDR3 is TGCGCCAGCAGCTTGACAGGGGGCCTTGTTGGCGAGCAGTACTTC.

This chain links TRBV5-1 with TRBJ2-5, with 9 nucleotides matching TRBD1. The CDR3 covers 17 residues. The germline V gene has CDR1 SGHRS and CDR2 YFSETQ. With 2 bases clipped from V and 4 bases from J, the junction kept 12 bases outside the gene matches. CDR3 amino acids: CASSLGQGRLYGETQYF. CDR3 nucleotides: TGCGCCAGCAGCTTAGGACAGGGGAGGTTATACGGAGAGACCCAGTACTTC.

The rearrangement uses TRBV2 and TRBJ2-3, with unresolved D. Germline V gene sequence: CDR1 SNHLY, CDR2 FYNNEI. Trimming removed 3 bases from V and 0 bases from J, with 7 bases in between. The CDR3 length is 14 residues. The CDR3 sequence: CASSDLSSTDTQYF. The CDR3 DNA sequence: TGTGCCAGCAGTGATTTATCCAGCACAGATACGCAGTATTTT.

V is TRBV11-3 and J is TRBJ2-1, with 9 bases that match TRBD2. Germline V gene sequence: CDR1 SGHNT, CDR2 YENEEA. V lost 4 bases to trimming and J lost 2 bases; unmatched junction nucleotides: 9. The CDR3 contains 17 residues. The CDR3 DNA reads TGTGCCAGCAGCTCCCGCCCTTCTAGCGGGACCTACAATGAGCAGTTCTTC. It translates to CASSSRPSSGTYNEQFF.

The chain couples TRBV30 to TRBJ1-1; D gene ambiguous. With 0 bases removed from V and 3 bases from J, the gap between germline ends came to 14 bases. The CDR3 has 15 residues. The germline V gene encodes CDR1 GTSNPN and CDR2 SVGIG (reference sequence). The CDR3 is CAWSVGSWVDTEAFF. CDR3 coding DNA: TGTGCCTGGAGTGTGGGCAGCTGGGTGGACACTGAAGCTTTCTTT.

This clone came up once. The chain combines TRBV9 with TRBJ2-3, with TRBD1 matching 10 bases. Germline V gene lookup returns CDR1 SGDLS and CDR2 YYNGEE. The trim removed 0 bases at V and 2 bases at J, leaving 9 bases unmatched. The CDR3 consists of 18 residues. CDR3 nucleotides: TGTGCCAGCAGCGTAGAGATCCGGACAGGGGGAACCACAGATACGCAGTATTTT. Translation gives CASSVEIRTGGTTDTQYF. The whole variable domain, remainder taken from reference TRBV9 and TRBJ2-3, is DSGVTQTPKHLITATGQRVTLRCSPRSGDLSVYWYQQSLDQGLQFLIQYYNGEERAKGNILERFSAQQFPDLHSELNLSSLELGDSALYFCASSVEIRTGGTTDTQYFGPGTRLTVL.

V usage is TRBV19 and J usage is TRBJ1-2; D gene uncertain. V was clipped by 1 base and J by 2 bases, with 8 bases between them. Germline-derived CDR1 and CDR2 are LNHDA and SQIVND (reference sequence). The CDR3 contains 14 residues. CDR3 sequence (DNA): TGTGCCAGTAGTATAGGCGCCAGGAACTATGGCTACACCTTC. Amino acid sequence: CASSIGARNYGYTF.

The J gene is TRBJ1-2, the V gene TRBV9; 7 positions match TRBD1. The CDR3 runs 16 residues. Losses at the gene ends were 0 bases for V and 2 bases for J; bases not matched to a gene: 7. In germline, CDR1 is SGDLS, CDR2 YYNGEE. The CDR3 DNA is TGTGCCAGCAGCGTAGCGATGGGACAGCTCAACTATGGCTACACCTTC. It translates to CASSVAMGQLNYGYTF.